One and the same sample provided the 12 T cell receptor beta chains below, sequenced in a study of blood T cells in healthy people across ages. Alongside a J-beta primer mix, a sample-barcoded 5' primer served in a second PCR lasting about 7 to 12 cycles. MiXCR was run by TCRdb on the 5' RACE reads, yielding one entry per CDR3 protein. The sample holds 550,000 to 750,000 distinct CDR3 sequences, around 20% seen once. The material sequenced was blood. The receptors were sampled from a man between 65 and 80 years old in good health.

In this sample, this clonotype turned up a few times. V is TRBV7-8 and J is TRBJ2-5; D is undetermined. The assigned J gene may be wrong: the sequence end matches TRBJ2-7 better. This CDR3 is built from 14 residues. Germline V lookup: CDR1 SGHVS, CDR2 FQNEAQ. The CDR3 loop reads CASSLAVVAYEQYF. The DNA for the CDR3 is TGTGCCAGCAGCTTAGCCGTCGTCGCCTACGAGCAGTACTTC.

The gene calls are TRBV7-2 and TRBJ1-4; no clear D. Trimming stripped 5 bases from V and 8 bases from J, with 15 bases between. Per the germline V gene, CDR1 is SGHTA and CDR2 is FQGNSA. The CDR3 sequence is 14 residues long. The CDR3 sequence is CASSVDDLREKLFF. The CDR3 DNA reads TGTGCCAGCAGCGTGGACGACCTTCGGGAAAAACTGTTTTTT.

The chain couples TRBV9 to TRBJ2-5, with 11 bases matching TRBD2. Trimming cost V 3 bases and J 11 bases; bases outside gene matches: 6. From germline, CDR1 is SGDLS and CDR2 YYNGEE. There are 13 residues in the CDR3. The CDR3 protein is CASSAGTSGQQYF. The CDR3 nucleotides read TGTGCCAGCAGCGCGGGGACTAGCGGCCAGCAGTACTTC.

The CDR3 sequence: CASSEMLSGNTQYF. CDR3 nucleotides: TGTGCCAGCAGTGAAATGTTGAGCGGCAATACGCAGTATTTT. The chain uses TRBV25-1 and TRBJ2-3; TRBD2 might be the D (5 bases). Per the germline V gene, CDR1 is MGHDK and CDR2 is SYGVNS. The CDR3 is made up of 14 amino acids. Trimming took off 2 bases at V and 7 bases at J, with 13 bases between the two ends.

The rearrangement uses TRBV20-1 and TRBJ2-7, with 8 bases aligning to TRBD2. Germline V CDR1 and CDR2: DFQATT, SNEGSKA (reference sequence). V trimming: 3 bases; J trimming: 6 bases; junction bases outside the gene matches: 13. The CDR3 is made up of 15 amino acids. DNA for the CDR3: TGCAGTGCTAGTCAGGGTAGCGGGGCACCCAGCGAGCAGTACTTC. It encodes CSASQGSGAPSEQYF.

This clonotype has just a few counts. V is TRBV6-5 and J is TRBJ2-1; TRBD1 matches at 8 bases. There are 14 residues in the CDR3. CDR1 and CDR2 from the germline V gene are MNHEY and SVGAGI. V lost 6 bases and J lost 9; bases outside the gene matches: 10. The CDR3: CASSRTGSSREQFF. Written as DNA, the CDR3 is TGTGCCAGCAGCCGGACAGGGTCGTCTCGTGAGCAGTTCTTC.

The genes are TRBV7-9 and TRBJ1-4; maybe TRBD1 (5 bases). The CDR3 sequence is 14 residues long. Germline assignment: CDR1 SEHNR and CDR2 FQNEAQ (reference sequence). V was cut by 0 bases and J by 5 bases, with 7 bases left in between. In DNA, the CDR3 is TGTGCCAGCAGCTTAGCCCGACAGAATGAAAAACTGTTTTTT. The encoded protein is CASSLARQNEKLFF.

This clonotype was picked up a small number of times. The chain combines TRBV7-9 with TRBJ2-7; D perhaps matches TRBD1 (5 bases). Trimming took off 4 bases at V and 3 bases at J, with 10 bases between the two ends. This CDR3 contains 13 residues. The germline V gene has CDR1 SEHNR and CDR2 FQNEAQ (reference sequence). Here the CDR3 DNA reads TGTGCCAGCAGCTCCGGACACAACTACGAGCAGTACTTC. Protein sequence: CASSSGHNYEQYF.

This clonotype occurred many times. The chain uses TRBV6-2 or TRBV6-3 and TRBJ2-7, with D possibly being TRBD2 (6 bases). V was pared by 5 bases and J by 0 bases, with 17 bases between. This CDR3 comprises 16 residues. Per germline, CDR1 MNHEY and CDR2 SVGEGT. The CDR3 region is CASSGKLARVSYEQYF. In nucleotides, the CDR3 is TGTGCCAGCAGTGGAAAACTAGCACGGGTCTCCTACGAGCAGTACTTC.

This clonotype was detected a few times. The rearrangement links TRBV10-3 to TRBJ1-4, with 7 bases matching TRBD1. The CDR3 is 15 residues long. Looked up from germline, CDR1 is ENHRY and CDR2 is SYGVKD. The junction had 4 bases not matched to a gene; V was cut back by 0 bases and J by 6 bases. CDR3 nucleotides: TGTGCCATCAGTGAGTCGAGACAGGGAGATGAAAAACTGTTTTTT. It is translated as CAISESRQGDEKLFF.

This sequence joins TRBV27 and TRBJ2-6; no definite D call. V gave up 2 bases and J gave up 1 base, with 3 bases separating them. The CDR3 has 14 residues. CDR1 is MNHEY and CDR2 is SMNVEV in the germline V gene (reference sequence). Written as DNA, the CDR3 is TGTGCCAGCAGTTTACAGTCTGGGGCCAACGTCCTGACTTTC. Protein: CASSLQSGANVLTF.

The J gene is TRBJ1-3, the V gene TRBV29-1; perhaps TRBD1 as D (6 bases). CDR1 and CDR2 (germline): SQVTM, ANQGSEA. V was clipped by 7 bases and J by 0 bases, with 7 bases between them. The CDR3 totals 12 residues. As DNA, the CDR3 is TGCAGCGCGGACAGCTCTGGAAACACCATATATTTT. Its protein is CSADSSGNTIYF.